This T cell receptor (beta chain) was observed in a study of Ad26.COV2.S vaccination and SARS-CoV-2 variants. The overall study: Once, or twice with 56 days between doses, Ad26.COV2.S was given intramuscularly.

In regard to this clone: What it binds is not known.

As to treatment: about 20 received Ad26.COV2.S at low or high dose, single or two shots; 5 received placebo; per-sample allocation not given. All samples were drawn on day 63, counting from the first vaccine or placebo injection. Broader study findings: Vaccinees showed greater spike-specific TCR breadth than placebo recipients. Overall T cell responses may have been underestimated by the analyses of TCR breadth and depth.

The data were produced by immunoSEQ multiplex PCR, yet TCRdb's version contains in-frame clones alone and is incomplete. The data show 400,000 to 450,000 clones, roughly 90% seen once. The sequence derives from a person between 18 and 65 years old who received the Ad26.COV2.S COVID-19 vaccine or a placebo. The specimen comprised peripheral blood, sampled in a trial of Ad26.COV2.S vaccine versus placebo.

CDR3 in amino acids: CASSPGTSGRAETQYF. In DNA form, the CDR3 reads TGCGCCAGCAGCCCCGGGACTAGCGGGAGGGCGGAGACCCAGTACTTC. V usage is TRBV4-3 and J usage is TRBJ2-5, with 16 bases aligning to TRBD2. This CDR3 spans 16 amino acids. V trimming: 4 bases; J trimming: 5 bases; junction bases outside the gene matches: 4. Germline-derived CDR1 and CDR2 are LGHNA and YSLEER.